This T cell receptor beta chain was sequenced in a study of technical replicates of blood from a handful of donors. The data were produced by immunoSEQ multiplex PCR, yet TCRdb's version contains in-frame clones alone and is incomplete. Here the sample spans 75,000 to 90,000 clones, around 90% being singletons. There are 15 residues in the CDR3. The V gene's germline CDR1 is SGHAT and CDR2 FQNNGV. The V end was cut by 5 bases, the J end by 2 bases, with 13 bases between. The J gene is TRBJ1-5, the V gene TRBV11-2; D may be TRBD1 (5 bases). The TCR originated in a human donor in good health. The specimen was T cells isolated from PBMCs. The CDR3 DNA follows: TGTGCCAGCAGCCGACCCGAAGGGGGCAATCAGCCCCAGCATTTT. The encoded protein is CASSRPEGGNQPQHF.